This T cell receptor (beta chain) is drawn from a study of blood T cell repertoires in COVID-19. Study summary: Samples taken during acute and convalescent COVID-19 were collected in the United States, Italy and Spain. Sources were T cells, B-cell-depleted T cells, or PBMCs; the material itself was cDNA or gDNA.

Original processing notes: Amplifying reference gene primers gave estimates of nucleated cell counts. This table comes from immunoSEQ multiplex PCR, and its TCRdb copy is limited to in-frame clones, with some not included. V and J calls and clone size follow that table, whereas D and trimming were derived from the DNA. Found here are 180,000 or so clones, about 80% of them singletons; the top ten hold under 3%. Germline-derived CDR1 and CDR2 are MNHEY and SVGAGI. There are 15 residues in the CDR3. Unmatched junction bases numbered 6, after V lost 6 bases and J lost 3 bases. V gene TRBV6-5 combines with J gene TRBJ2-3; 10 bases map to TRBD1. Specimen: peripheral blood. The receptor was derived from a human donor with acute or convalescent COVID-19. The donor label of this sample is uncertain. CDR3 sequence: CASSLSGQGTDTQYF. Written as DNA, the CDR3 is TGTGCCAGCAGCTTATCGGGACAGGGGACAGATACGCAGTATTTT.